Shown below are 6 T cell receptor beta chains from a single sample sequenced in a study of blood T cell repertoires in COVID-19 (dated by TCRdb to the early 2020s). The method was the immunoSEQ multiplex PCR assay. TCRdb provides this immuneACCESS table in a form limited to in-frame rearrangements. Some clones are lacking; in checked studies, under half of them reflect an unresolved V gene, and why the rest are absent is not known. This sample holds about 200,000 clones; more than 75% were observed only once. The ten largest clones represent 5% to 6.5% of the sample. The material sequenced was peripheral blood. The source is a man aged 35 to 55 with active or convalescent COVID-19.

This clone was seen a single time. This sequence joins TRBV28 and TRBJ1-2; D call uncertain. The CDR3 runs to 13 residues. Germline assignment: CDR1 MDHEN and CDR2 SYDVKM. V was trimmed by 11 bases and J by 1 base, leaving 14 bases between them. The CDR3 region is CAGQSEINYGYTF. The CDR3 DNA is TGTGCCGGCCAGTCTGAAATTAACTATGGCTACACCTTC.

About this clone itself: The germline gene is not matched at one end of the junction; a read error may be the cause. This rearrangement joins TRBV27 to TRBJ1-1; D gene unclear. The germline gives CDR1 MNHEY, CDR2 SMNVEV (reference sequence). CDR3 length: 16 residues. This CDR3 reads CASSLSPGARNAEAFF. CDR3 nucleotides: TGTGCCAGCAGTTTAAGTCCGGGAGCCAGGAACGCTGAAGCTTTCTTT.

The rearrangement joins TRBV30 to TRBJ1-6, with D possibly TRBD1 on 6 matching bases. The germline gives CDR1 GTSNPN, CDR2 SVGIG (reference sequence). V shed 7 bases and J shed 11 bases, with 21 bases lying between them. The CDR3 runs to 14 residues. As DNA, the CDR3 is TGTGCCTTCCAACAGGGAAATTCTTATCCACCCCTCCACTTT. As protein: CAFQQGNSYPPLHF.

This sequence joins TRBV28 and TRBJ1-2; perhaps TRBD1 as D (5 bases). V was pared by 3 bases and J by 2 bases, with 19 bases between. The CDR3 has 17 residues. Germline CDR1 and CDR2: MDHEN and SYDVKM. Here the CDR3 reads CASSLGLLSLANYGYTF. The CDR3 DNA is TGTGCCAGCAGTTTGGGGCTGCTTAGCCTTGCAAACTATGGCTACACCTTC.

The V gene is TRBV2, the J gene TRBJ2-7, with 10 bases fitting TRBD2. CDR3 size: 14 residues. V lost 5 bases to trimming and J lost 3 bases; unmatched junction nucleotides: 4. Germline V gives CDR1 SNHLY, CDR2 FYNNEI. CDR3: CASSLAGVNYEQYF. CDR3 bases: TGTGCCAGCAGTCTAGCGGGAGTGAACTACGAGCAGTACTTC.

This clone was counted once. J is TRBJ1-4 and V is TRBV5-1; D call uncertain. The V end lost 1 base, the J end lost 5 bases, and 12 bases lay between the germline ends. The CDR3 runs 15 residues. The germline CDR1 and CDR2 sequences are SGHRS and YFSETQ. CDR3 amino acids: CASSLLSTGNEKLFF. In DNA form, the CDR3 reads TGCGCCAGCAGCTTGTTGTCGACCGGGAATGAAAAACTGTTTTTT.